The source of this T cell receptor (beta chain) is a study of cytomegalovirus exposure and HLA in healthy donors. Trimming removed 3 bases from V and 1 base from J, with 10 bases in between. This CDR3 region has 15 residues. Per the germline V gene, CDR1 is MDHEN and CDR2 is SYDVKM. Broader study findings: Later analysis suggested most CMV-associated TCR beta chains were HLA-restricted.

The PCR had 60 Vbeta and 13 Jbeta primers. Sequenced by immunoSEQ multiplex PCR; TCRdb stores in-frame clones only, minus some. The sample holds 100,000 to 150,000 clones, around 68% seen once. Note on this clone: Its target is unknown.

Sequenced material: PBMCs. This clonotype originated in a woman between 45 and 65 years old in good health and CMV-seropositive. The chain joins TRBV28 to TRBJ1-5; perhaps TRBD1 as D (6 bases). The chain's CDR3 is CASSFTGQSNQPQHF. The CDR3 region has the DNA TGTGCCAGCAGTTTCACGGGACAAAGCAATCAGCCCCAGCATTTT.